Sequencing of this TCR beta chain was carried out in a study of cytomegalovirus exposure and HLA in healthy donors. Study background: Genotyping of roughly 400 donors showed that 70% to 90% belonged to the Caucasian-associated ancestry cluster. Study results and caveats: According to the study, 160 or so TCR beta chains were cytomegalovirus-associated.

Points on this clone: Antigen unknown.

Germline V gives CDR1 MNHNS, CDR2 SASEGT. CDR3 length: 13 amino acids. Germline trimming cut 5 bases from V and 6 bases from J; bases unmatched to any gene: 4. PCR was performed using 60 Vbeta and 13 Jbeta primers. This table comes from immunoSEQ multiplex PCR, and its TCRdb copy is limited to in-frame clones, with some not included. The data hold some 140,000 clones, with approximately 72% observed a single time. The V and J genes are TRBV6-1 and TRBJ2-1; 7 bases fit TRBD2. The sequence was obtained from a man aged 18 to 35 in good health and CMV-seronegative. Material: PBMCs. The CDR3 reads CASSSGAGNEQFF. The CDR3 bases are TGTGCCAGCAGTAGCGGGGCGGGCAATGAGCAGTTCTTC.